Below, 4 T cell receptor beta chains from the same sample are listed, as sequenced in a study of CD8 T cells in ankylosing spondylitis. What these receptors recognize is not known. Notes on the study in general: Blood from ankylosing spondylitis patients appeared to carry a characteristic roughly eight-variant TCR beta motif.

Using its own MiXCR run on the 5' RACE reads, TCRdb lists one record per CDR3 protein. This sample has under 850,000 distinct CDR3 sequences, with 15% to 20% found just once. Sequencing was carried out using blood, either unsorted or a sorted T cell fraction (not recorded which). The receptor source for this set is a male donor with ankylosing spondylitis.

In this sample, this clonotype turned up a few times. The rearrangement links TRBV28 to TRBJ2-3, with 11 bases matching TRBD2. From germline, CDR1 is MDHEN and CDR2 SYDVKM. The CDR3 has 14 amino acids. V was clipped by 6 bases and J by 5 bases; unmatched bases: 4. The CDR3 protein is CASRTSGMIDTQYF. CDR3 bases: TGTGCCAGCAGGACTAGCGGGATGATAGATACGCAGTATTTT.

The gene calls are TRBV5-1 and TRBJ2-5, with 12 bases identical to TRBD2. V shed 5 bases and J 4 bases; nucleotides not matched to a gene: 6. The CDR3 runs to 15 residues. Germline V lookup: CDR1 SGHRS, CDR2 YFSETQ. CDR3 nucleotide sequence: TGCGCCAGCAGGCTAGCGGGAGGGGCTGGAGAGACCCAGTACTTC. This codes for CASRLAGGAGETQYF.

The V call is TRBV6-5, the J call TRBJ1-5, with a tentative D call TRBD1 (5 bases). Germline loops: CDR1 MNHEY, CDR2 SVGAGI. V was pared by 2 bases and J by 1 base, with 9 bases between. This CDR3 has 15 residues. CDR3 loop: CASSYLGVSNQPQHF. CDR3 bases: TGTGCCAGCAGTTACCTGGGGGTAAGCAATCAGCCCCAGCATTTT.

V and J are TRBV14 and TRBJ1-1; D possibly corresponds to TRBD1 (5 bases). V was cut by 1 base and J by 1 base, with 7 bases left in between. There are 14 residues in the CDR3. Germline V lookup: CDR1 SGHDN, CDR2 FVKESK. The CDR3 DNA is TGTGCCAGCAGCCAAGGACAGTGGAACACTGAAGCTTTCTTT. Protein sequence: CASSQGQWNTEAFF.